This T cell receptor (beta chain) was retrieved from a study of OX40 agonist ivuxolimab in advanced cancers. Study context: Across the patients, intravenous ivuxolimab was delivered every 2 weeks at 0.01 to 10 mg/kg. General study points: More expanded clones were seen, on average, in CD8+ T cells than in CD4+. Compared with others, partial responders at 0.1-3.0 mg/kg displayed clonal expansion among the lowest.

Peripheral blood came from all dose cohorts at three timepoints. TCRdb's copy holds only in-frame clones and misses some; the assay was immunoSEQ multiplex PCR. This table has approximately 90,000 clones, nearly 90% appearing once. The CDR3 loop spans 13 amino acids. V lost 5 bases, J lost 7 bases, and 11 bases lay in between. Germline loops: CDR1 SEHNR, CDR2 FQNEAQ (reference sequence). About this clone: Its antigen is not identified.

The sequencing here drew on CD4+ or CD8+ T cells sorted from blood, taken in a trial of the OX40 agonist ivuxolimab. This sequence was found in an adult with an advanced solid tumor such as melanoma, head and neck, liver or kidney cancer. The genes are TRBV7-9 and TRBJ1-4; D uncertain. CDR3 sequence reads: CASSPGLGEKLFF. CDR3 coding DNA: TGTGCCAGCAGCCCCGGGTTGGGTGAAAAACTGTTTTTT.